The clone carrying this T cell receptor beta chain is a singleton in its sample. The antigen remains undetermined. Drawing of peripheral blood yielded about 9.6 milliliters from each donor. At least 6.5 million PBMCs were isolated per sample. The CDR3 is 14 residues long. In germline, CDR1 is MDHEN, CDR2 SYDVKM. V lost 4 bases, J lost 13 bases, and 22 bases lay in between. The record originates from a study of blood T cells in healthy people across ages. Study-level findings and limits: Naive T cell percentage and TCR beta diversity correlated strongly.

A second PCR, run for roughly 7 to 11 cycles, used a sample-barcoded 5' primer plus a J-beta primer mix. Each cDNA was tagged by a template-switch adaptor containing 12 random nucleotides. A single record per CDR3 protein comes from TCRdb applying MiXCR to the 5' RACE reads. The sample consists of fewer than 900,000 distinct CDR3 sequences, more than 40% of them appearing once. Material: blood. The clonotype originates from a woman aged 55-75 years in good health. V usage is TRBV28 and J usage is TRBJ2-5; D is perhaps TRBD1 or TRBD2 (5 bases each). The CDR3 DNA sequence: TGTGCCAGCAGTTCCCCGGGGCTTGCCGACGAGCGGTACTTC. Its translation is CASSSPGLADERYF.